Listed here is a single T cell receptor beta chain. The sample is drawn from a study of blood T cell repertoires in COVID-19. As for the study in general: Italy, Spain and the United States were the sources of the convalescent and acute COVID-19 samples. PBMCs, B-cell-depleted T cells, or T cells provided the cDNA or gDNA that made up the material.

Authors' data handling: Amplification of reference gene primers provided the estimated nucleated cell counts. Libraries were prepared by immunoSEQ multiplex PCR; TCRdb keeps only in-frame clonotypes and omits some of them. Clone size and V and J calls were adopted from that table, with D and trimming inferred from the DNA. The table includes 30,000 to 40,000 clones, about 85% detected once. The sample consisted of peripheral blood. This sequence originates from a man between 60 and 75 years old with acute or convalescent COVID-19.

CDR3 protein: CASSGQYNEQFF. CDR3 DNA: TGTGCCAGCAGTGGACAGTACAATGAGCAGTTCTTC. The chain is built from TRBV6-6 and TRBJ2-1; tentative D call: TRBD1 (6 bases). V was pared by 5 bases and J by 4 bases, with 6 bases between. From germline, CDR1 is MNHNY and CDR2 SVGAGI (reference sequence). The CDR3 has 12 amino acids.